This entry lists 21 T cell receptor beta chains sequenced from one sample in a study of metastatic and nonmetastatic thyroid tumors. All patients reached thyroid surgery having received no treatment beforehand. Through MiXCR, TCRdb re-clonotyped the PCR reads. The data show almost 70,000 clones, approximately 14% seen once. The source material was blood. The receptors shown here come from a male donor with papillary thyroid cancer or a benign thyroid nodule (not recorded which). Some clones in this sample may be carry-over from other donors' samples.

In its sample, this clone was seen many times. The chain has TRBV11-1 and TRBJ2-3, with D possibly matching TRBD2 (6 bases). The CDR3 is made up of 15 amino acids. In germline, CDR1 is SGHAT, CDR2 FQDESV (reference sequence). Trimming shortened V by 0 bases and J by 4 bases, and 11 bases separated the two germline ends. CDR3 DNA: TGTGCCAGCAGCTTAGCCGGGGGTGGCGCAGATACGCAGTATTTT. Protein: CASSLAGGGADTQYF. Full variable domain (remainder filled in from reference TRBV11-1 and TRBJ2-3): EAEVAQSPRYKITEKSQAVAFWCDPISGHATLYWYRQILGQGPELLVQFQDESVVDDSQLPKDRFSAERLKGVDSTLKIQPAELGDSAMYLCASSLAGGGADTQYFGPGTRLTVL.

A word on this clone: One base away lies a much larger clone, so this may be a sequencing read error. Other DNA sequences within the sample encode an identical CDR3. The J gene is TRBJ2-4, the V gene TRBV7-3, with D possibly matching TRBD1 (5 bases). Trimming removed 1 base from V and 8 bases from J, with 12 bases in between. CDR3 length equals 14 residues. Germline V lookup: CDR1 SGHTA, CDR2 FQGTGA. The CDR3 spells CASSLMGLGDIQYF. The CDR3 coding sequence is TGTGCCAGCAGCTTAATGGGGCTCGGTGACATTCAGTACTTC.

The chain uses TRBV6-1 and TRBJ1-2, with 10 bases that match TRBD1. Germline trimming cut 6 bases from V and 9 bases from J; bases unmatched to any gene: 13. CDR1 is MNHNS, CDR2 SASEGT, per germline. This CDR3 contains 15 residues. CDR3 loop: CASRCDRGRFHCYTF. The DNA for the CDR3 is TGTGCCAGCAGGTGCGACAGGGGGCGCTTCCATTGCTACACCTTC.

This clone occurred many times. At the DNA level, this CDR3 is encoded by other sequences in the same sample as well. The chain couples TRBV27 to TRBJ1-2; 7 bases line up with TRBD1. This CDR3 spans 14 amino acids. Germline CDR1 is MNHEY and CDR2 is SMNVEV (reference sequence). The V gene end was trimmed by 3 bases and the J gene end by 2 bases; junction bases not matched to a gene: 3. The CDR3 nucleotides are TGTGCCAGCAGTTTGCACAGGGGCAACTATGGCTACACCTTC. Amino acids: CASSLHRGNYGYTF.

At least ten counts were recorded for this clone. V gene TRBV6-1 combines with J gene TRBJ2-1, with a possible D match to TRBD1 (6 bases). V lost 6 bases and J 6 bases, leaving 12 bases between the germline ends. Looked up from germline, CDR1 is MNHNS and CDR2 is SASEGT. This CDR3 has 13 amino acids. CDR3 protein: CASRSRQANEQFF. DNA of the CDR3: TGTGCCAGCAGGTCGAGACAGGCCAATGAGCAGTTCTTC.

The sample holds many counts of this clone. This may be a read error, as it is one base from a much larger clone. The CDR3 is CAISEGTNEQFF. The DNA for the CDR3 is TGTGCCATCAGTGAGGGTACCAATGAGCAGTTCTTC. The rearrangement uses TRBV10-3 and TRBJ2-1; D unresolved. This CDR3 is 12 amino acids long. Trimming shortened V by 2 bases and J by 6 bases, and 5 bases separated the two germline ends. Germline lookup yields CDR1 ENHRY and CDR2 SYGVKD.

This clone was recorded a few times. One end of the junction is discordant with germline, which a read error may explain. This chain connects TRBV28 to TRBJ2-2; D is perhaps TRBD2 (5 bases). The CDR3 has 12 amino acids. Germline lookup yields CDR1 MDHEN and CDR2 SYDVKM. CDR3 coding DNA: TGTGCCAAGGTGAGCGGAGCCCGGGGAGCTGTTTTT. It codes for CAKVSGARGAVF.

This clone was detected ten times or more. The chain has TRBV28 and TRBJ1-4, with D perhaps TRBD1 (6 bases). Trimming shortened V by 6 bases and J by 7 bases, and 12 bases separated the two germline ends. The CDR3 is 13 residues long. Germline V gene data show CDR1 as MDHEN and CDR2 as SYDVKM. Here the CDR3 reads CASRPTGAEKLFF. In DNA form, the CDR3 reads TGTGCCAGCAGGCCGACAGGTGCTGAAAAACTGTTTTTT.

This clone was detected only a few times. This chain uses TRBV29-1 with TRBJ1-1; 10 bases are a match to TRBD1. V lost 4 bases to trimming and J lost 0 bases; unmatched junction nucleotides: 8. This CDR3 has 16 residues. CDR1 and CDR2 (germline): SQVTM, ANQGSEA. CDR3 DNA sequence: TGCAGCGTTGTATTGACAGGGGGCGGGATGAACACTGAAGCTTTCTTT. It translates to CSVVLTGGGMNTEAFF. Drawing the rest from reference TRBV29-1 and TRBJ1-1, the complete variable domain is SAVISQKPSRDICQRGTSLTIQCQVDSQVTMMFWYRQQPGQSLTLIATANQGSEATYESGFVIDKFPISRPNLTFSTLTVSNMSPEDSSIYLCSVVLTGGGMNTEAFFGQGTRLTVV.

The V gene is TRBV20-1, the J gene TRBJ1-2; no clear D. V was cut by 2 bases and J by 3 bases, with 13 bases left in between. This CDR3 comprises 14 residues. The germline CDR1 and CDR2 sequences are DFQATT and SNEGSKA (reference sequence). The CDR3 is CSARSLPGYYGYTF. DNA for the CDR3: TGCAGTGCTAGATCCTTACCGGGATACTATGGCTACACCTTC.

This clone was observed at least ten times. V and J are TRBV2 and TRBJ1-6; 7 bases line up with TRBD1. This CDR3 comprises 13 residues. V shed 6 bases and J 5 bases; nucleotides not matched to a gene: 1. Germline loops: CDR1 SNHLY, CDR2 FYNNEI. The CDR3 DNA reads TGTGCCAGCAGCGGACAGGATAATTCACCCCTCCACTTT. Its translation: CASSGQDNSPLHF.

Ten or more counts support this clone. The chain couples TRBV20-1 to TRBJ2-5; D call uncertain. The CDR3 spans 17 residues. V lost 5 bases, J lost 1 base, and 23 bases lay in between. Germline CDR1 reads DFQATT; CDR2 reads SNEGSKA (reference sequence). The CDR3, as DNA: TGCAGTGCTGAAGGCAGTTTGGACCTTAGGGCCCAAGAGACCCAGTACTTC. It encodes CSAEGSLDLRAQETQYF.

This clone showed up many times. This sample also contains other DNA sequences that code for the same CDR3. The CDR3 nucleotides read TGTGCCAGCAGCGTTGACGCACCTTCGAGAGGATACACCTTC. It encodes CASSVDAPSRGYTF. The V gene is TRBV7-9, the J gene TRBJ1-2; D is undetermined. Trimming removed 5 bases at V and 11 bases at J, with 21 bases between. The germline gives CDR1 SEHNR, CDR2 FQNEAQ (reference sequence). The CDR3 covers 14 residues.

This clone was seen repeatedly, ten times or more. V usage is TRBV27 and J usage is TRBJ1-3; a possible D gene is TRBD1 (6 bases). Trimming pared 6 bases from V and 7 bases from J, leaving 10 bases between. The CDR3 is 12 residues long. CDR1 and CDR2 from the germline V gene are MNHEY and SMNVEV (reference sequence). In nucleotides, the CDR3 is TGTGCCAGCAGGAACAGGGATAACACCATATATTTT. This translates into CASRNRDNTIYF.

In this sample, this clone turned up many times. CDR3 nucleotides: TGTGCCACCAGTGATTTGTTATTTTGGGATAGCAATCAGCCCCAGCATTTT. Translating it yields CATSDLLFWDSNQPQHF. The V call is TRBV24-1, the J call TRBJ1-5; no definite D call. Germline V gene lookup returns CDR1 KGHDR and CDR2 SFDVKD. The CDR3 covers 17 residues. V lost 0 bases to trimming and J lost 0 bases, with 11 bases between them.

This clone was detected only a few times. It may be a read error: a sequence one base away is much more abundant. The chain combines TRBV20-1 with TRBJ2-7, with 13 bases lining up with TRBD2. J lost 4 bases, V lost 5 bases, and 8 bases had no gene match. The CDR3 sequence is 15 residues long. The germline CDR1 and CDR2 sequences are DFQATT and SNEGSKA (reference sequence). The CDR3 DNA sequence: TGCAGTGCTTACTCCCTACTAGCGGGAGGGTACGAGCAGTACTTC. It translates to CSAYSLLAGGYEQYF.

This clone was found many times. The identical CDR3 is also encoded by other nucleotide sequences in the sample. This chain uses TRBV9 with TRBJ1-6; 9 bases agree with TRBD1. CDR3 length: 14 amino acids. The V segment lost 2 bases and the J segment 7 bases; nucleotides outside the gene matches: 1. CDR1 SGDLS and CDR2 YYNGEE come from the germline V gene. The CDR3 sequence is CASSVTGGNSPLHF. The CDR3 DNA is TGTGCCAGCAGCGTGACAGGGGGGAATTCACCCCTCCACTTT.

This chain connects TRBV11-2 to TRBJ1-3; D remains unclear. The CDR3 has 17 amino acids. CDR1 SGHAT and CDR2 FQNNGV come from the germline V gene. V dropped 3 bases and J dropped 3 bases, with 18 bases sitting between them. Written as DNA, the CDR3 is TGTGCCAGCAGCTTGGTGCACCGACCTAGGGTTGGAAACACCATATATTTT. This encodes CASSLVHRPRVGNTIYF.

This clone has ten or more counts. The CDR3 nucleotides are TGTGCCAGCAGTTTATGGGGTGAGGATGGCTACACCTTC. Translating it yields CASSLWGEDGYTF. V gene TRBV12-3 or TRBV12-4 combines with J gene TRBJ1-2; unclear D gene. Trimming took off 2 bases at V and 6 bases at J, with 10 bases between the two ends. The CDR3 contains 13 residues.

J is TRBJ2-7 and V is TRBV28; TRBD1 or TRBD2 may be the D gene (5 bases each). The V end was cut by 10 bases, the J end by 2 bases, with 12 bases between. The CDR3 is made up of 12 amino acids. Germline V gene lookup returns CDR1 MDHEN and CDR2 SYDVKM. The CDR3 nucleotides are TGTGCCACCACTGGGGGAGCCTACGAGCAGTACTTC. Translating gives CATTGGAYEQYF.

The chain uses TRBV28 and TRBJ1-2; 8 bases match TRBD1. The length of the CDR3 is 15 residues. V shed 2 bases and J 8 bases; nucleotides not matched to a gene: 10. Germline values: CDR1 MDHEN, CDR2 SYDVKM. CDR3 in DNA: TGTGCCAGCAGTTTACTATCGGGACACAGGGGGGGCTACACCTTC. It is translated as CASSLLSGHRGGYTF.